Included here is one TCR beta chain sequence, with context. Only in-frame clones appear in the TCRdb table, and some are missing; sequencing was by immunoSEQ multiplex PCR. This table has around 8,500 clones, around 50% appearing once. The germline V gene has CDR1 MNHNS and CDR2 SASEGT. CDR3 length equals 16 residues. V lost 2 bases to trimming and J lost 4 bases, with 15 bases between them. These data are taken from a study of sequential checkpoint blockade in melanoma. Regarding treatment: randomized to nivolumab then ipilimumab (arm A) or the reverse (arm B). Sorted cells were live CD3+CD8+, lacking CD19 and CD56, from PBMCs.

This sequence was found in a human donor with melanoma. The sample here was CD8+ T cells sorted from blood (inferred from file names), taken from a patient given nivolumab and ipilimumab in sequence. The gene calls are TRBV6-1 and TRBJ1-3, with D perhaps TRBD1 (6 bases). In DNA, the CDR3 is TGTGCCAGCAGTGAACGTCGGGACACAGTAGGAAACACCATATATTTT. The encoded protein is CASSERRDTVGNTIYF.